This T cell receptor (beta chain) was sequenced in a study of blood T cell repertoires in COVID-19. Overall study: COVID-19 samples collected from the United States, Italy and Spain covered acute and convalescent phases. Nucleic acid was either cDNA or gDNA, and it came from T cells, B-cell-depleted T cells, or PBMCs.

Deletions cut 3 bases from V and 6 bases from J, with 11 bases between. Germline CDR1 is MNHNS and CDR2 is SASEGT. The CDR3 loop spans 14 amino acids. How the authors handled the data: Estimated nucleated cell counts came from reference gene primer amplification. The table came from immunoSEQ multiplex PCR; TCRdb's copy has only in-frame clones and leaves some out. D and trimming come from the DNA, and the V and J calls and clone size come from that table. This sample has 43,000 or so clones, with over 70% found just once. V usage is TRBV6-1 and J usage is TRBJ2-2, with TRBD1 as a possible D gene (6 bases). The TCR was taken from a woman in her sixties or seventies with acute or convalescent COVID-19. The sample was peripheral blood. In DNA form, the CDR3 reads TGTGCCAGCAGTGACAACAGGGCTGCCGGGGAGCTGTTTTTT. Protein: CASSDNRAAGELFF.